This T cell receptor beta chain was sequenced during a study of blood T cell repertoires in COVID-19. CDR1 is MDHEN, CDR2 SYDVKM, per germline. The CDR3 totals 12 residues. The V end was cut by 4 bases, the J end by 7 bases, with 8 bases between. Profiling relied on immunoSEQ multiplex PCR, and the TCRdb table lists in-frame clones only, not all of them. The sample has hundreds of thousands of clones, approximately 83% seen once; the top ten hold roughly 1.2%. Sequencing was performed on peripheral blood. The V gene is TRBV28, the J gene TRBJ2-1, with D hard to call. The source is a woman in her twenties or thirties with COVID-19, enrolled during active disease. The CDR3 sequence is CASSSNANEQFF. The DNA for the CDR3 is TGTGCCAGCAGTTCTAACGCTAATGAGCAGTTCTTC.